Detailed here is one TCR beta chain. This CDR3 is 16 amino acids long. The germline CDR1 and CDR2 sequences are MNHEY and SVGEGT. V lost 2 bases to trimming and J lost 2 bases, with 15 bases between them. TCRdb's copy holds only in-frame clones and misses some; the assay was immunoSEQ multiplex PCR. The table includes under 250,000 clones, approximately 85% detected once. This entry is derived from a study of blood T cell repertoires in COVID-19. Study overall: T cells, B-cell-depleted T cells, or PBMCs supplied cDNA or gDNA.

The rearrangement joins TRBV6-2 or TRBV6-3 to TRBJ1-1; D call uncertain. The sample comprised peripheral blood. This TCR came from a woman in her 70s with COVID-19, enrolled during active disease. CDR3 in DNA: TGTGCCAGCAGTTACGATGCCGGGGATCGAAACACTGAAGCTTTCTTT. As protein: CASSYDAGDRNTEAFF.